This is a list of T cell receptor beta chains from one sample in a study of beta chain features in type 1 diabetes. Measured with immunoSEQ multiplex PCR; TCRdb has only the in-frame clones, and not every one. The sample consists of 120,000 or so clones, roughly 17% of them appearing once. What was sequenced was central memory CD4+ T cells from blood. These receptors originate from a young man with type 1 diabetes. Both conserved end residues are part of each CDR3. D genes are given only for firm matches. Clone size is not always given. Where it is, it says once, few, many or a class for expanded clones.

cdr3_aa cdr3_nt v_call clone_size d_call j_call
CASSRATTGGGTDTQYF TGTGCCAGCAGCCGCGCCACCACAGGGGGCGGCACAGATACGCAGTATTTT TRBV5-8 few TRBD1 TRBJ2-3
CASSLGGDINTEAFF TGCGCGAGCAGCTTGGGTGGGGACATAAACACTGAAGCTTTCTTT TRBV5-1 few - TRBJ1-1
CASSPGQAAREQYF TGTGCCAGCAGTCCGGGACAGGCAGCCCGGGAGCAGTACTTC TRBV28 - TRBD1 TRBJ2-7
CASSTGLAGNTGELFF TGCGCCAGCAGCACGGGACTAGCGGGTAACACCGGGGAGCTGTTTTTT TRBV5-1 - TRBD2 TRBJ2-2
CASSPISGYEQFF TGTGCCAGCTCACCAATATCGGGGTATGAGCAGTTCTTC TRBV18 - - TRBJ2-1
CSATKAGGGYGYTF TGCAGCGCCACTAAGGCAGGGGGAGGCTATGGCTACACCTTC TRBV29-1 few TRBD1 TRBJ1-2
CSVPGGASSYNEQFF TGCAGCGTGCCGGGCGGGGCGAGCTCCTACAATGAGCAGTTCTTC TRBV29-1 few - TRBJ2-1
CASSLRGAAETQYF TGTGCCAGCAGCTTGAGGGGTGCGGCAGAGACCCAGTACTTC TRBV5-6 - - TRBJ2-5
CAISTDSYNEQFF TGTGCCATCAGTACTGACAGCTACAATGAGCAGTTCTTC TRBV10-3 - - TRBJ2-1
CASSLDRDLQETQYF TGCGCCAGCAGCTTGGACAGGGACCTACAAGAGACCCAGTACTTC TRBV5-1 few - TRBJ2-5
CASRMASTDYGYTF TGCGCCAGCAGAATGGCCTCGACTGACTATGGCTACACCTTC TRBV5-1 - - TRBJ1-2
CASSPSVGNQPQHF TGTGCCAGCTCACCTTCGGTCGGCAATCAGCCCCAGCATTTT TRBV18 many - TRBJ1-5
CASSPTSSGNTIYF TGTGCCAGCAGTCCCACCAGCTCTGGAAACACCATATATTTT TRBV6-5 - - TRBJ1-3
CASSLGGLAGGQETQYF TGTGCCAGCAGCTTAGGCGGTCTAGCGGGGGGCCAAGAGACCCAGTACTTC TRBV7-2 many TRBD2 TRBJ2-5
CAWTRVAMNTEAFF TGTGCCTGGACCCGGGTGGCCATGAACACTGAAGCTTTCTTT TRBV30 - - TRBJ1-1
CASSRFWNEQFF TGTGCCAGCAGCCGGTTTTGGAATGAGCAGTTCTTC TRBV7-2 - - TRBJ2-1
CSVEGIPGRYEQYF TGCAGCGTTGAAGGGATCCCAGGGAGGTACGAGCAGTACTTC TRBV29-1 few - TRBJ2-7
CASSATSGGSPDTQYF TGTGCCAGCAGCGCTACTAGCGGGGGGTCCCCGGATACGCAGTATTTT TRBV4-2 - TRBD2 TRBJ2-3
CAWNPGTGFEAFF TGTGCCTGGAACCCCGGCACAGGGTTTGAAGCTTTCTTT TRBV30 - - TRBJ1-1
CASSQVWNTEAFF TGCGCCAGCAGCCAAGTTTGGAACACTGAAGCTTTCTTT TRBV4-1 few - TRBJ1-1
CALGGEETQYF TGTGCCCTAGGCGGCGAAGAGACCCAGTACTTC TRBV30 few - TRBJ2-5
CASSTDSYTDTQYF TGTGCCAGCAGCACGGACAGCTACACAGATACGCAGTATTTT TRBV13 - - TRBJ2-3
CASSLDGDVYEQYF TGTGCCAGCAGTTTGGACGGTGACGTCTACGAGCAGTACTTC TRBV6-5 few - TRBJ2-7
CASSGYTIQSEQFF TGCGCCAGCAGCGGATACACTATCCAGTCTGAGCAGTTCTTC TRBV5-1 - - TRBJ2-1
CSTLGASYEQYF TGCAGCACTCTCGGGGCCTCCTACGAGCAGTACTTC TRBV29-1 few - TRBJ2-7
CASGPSTEGEKLFF TGTGCCAGCGGGCCCTCGACAGAAGGAGAAAAACTGTTTTTT TRBV28 few - TRBJ1-4
CASSSARAQGTEAFF TGTGCCAGCAGTTCTGCGAGGGCGCAGGGCACTGAAGCTTTCTTT TRBV27 few - TRBJ1-1
CASSQSERGGSNTQYF TGTGCCAGCAGCCAATCGGAGCGGGGGGGCTCAAATACGCAGTATTTT TRBV4-2 few TRBD2 TRBJ2-3
CASSLAGDIIYEQYF TGCGCCAGCAGCTTGGCCGGGGACATCATCTACGAGCAGTACTTC TRBV5-1 few - TRBJ2-7
CASSTYRGTYEQYF TGTGCCAGTAGTACCTACAGGGGGACCTACGAGCAGTACTTC TRBV19 - TRBD1 TRBJ2-7
CASSFGAATDTQYF TGTGCCAGCAGCTTCGGGGCAGCGACAGATACGCAGTATTTT TRBV7-8 few - TRBJ2-3
CSLTGRAGTDTQYF TGCAGCTTGACTGGGAGGGCCGGCACAGATACGCAGTATTTT TRBV29-1 few TRBD2 TRBJ2-3
CASSERNTGELFF TGTGCCAGCAGTGAACGAAACACCGGGGAGCTGTTTTTT TRBV25-1 - - TRBJ2-2
CASSIQGASEKLFF TGTGCCAGCAGCATACAGGGGGCTAGTGAAAAACTGTTTTTT TRBV5-4 - TRBD1 TRBJ1-4
CASSFEGTDTQYF TGTGCCAGCAGCTTTGAGGGAACAGATACGCAGTATTTT TRBV7-9 - - TRBJ2-3